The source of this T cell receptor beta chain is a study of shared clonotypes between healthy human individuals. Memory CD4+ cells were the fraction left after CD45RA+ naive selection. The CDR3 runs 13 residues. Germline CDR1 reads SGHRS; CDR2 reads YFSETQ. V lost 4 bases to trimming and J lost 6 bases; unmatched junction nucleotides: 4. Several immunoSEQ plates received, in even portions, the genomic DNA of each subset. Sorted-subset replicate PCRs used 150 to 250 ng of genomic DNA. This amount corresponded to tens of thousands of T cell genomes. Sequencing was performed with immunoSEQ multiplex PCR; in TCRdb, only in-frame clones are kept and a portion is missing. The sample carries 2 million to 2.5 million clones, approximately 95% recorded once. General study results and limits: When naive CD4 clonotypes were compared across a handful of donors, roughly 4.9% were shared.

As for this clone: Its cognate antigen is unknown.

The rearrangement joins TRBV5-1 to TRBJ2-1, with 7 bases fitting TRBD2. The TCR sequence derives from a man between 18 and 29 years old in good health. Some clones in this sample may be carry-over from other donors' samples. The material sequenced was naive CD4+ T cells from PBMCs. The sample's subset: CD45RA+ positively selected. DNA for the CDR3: TGCGCCAGCAGCCCACTAGCGTTCAATGAGCAGTTCTTC. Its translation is CASSPLAFNEQFF.